These 6 T cell receptor beta chains were all obtained from the same sample, sequenced in a study of CD8 T cells in ankylosing spondylitis. Study conclusions and caveats: A TCR beta motif of fewer than ten highly homologous variants appeared characteristic of ankylosing spondylitis blood.

TCRdb reprocessed the 5' RACE reads via MiXCR and lists one record per CDR3 protein. The sample gives some 700,000 distinct CDR3 sequences, roughly 19% of which show up once; approximately 18% is in the top ten. Antigen specificity for these receptors is unknown. Material: blood, either unsorted or a sorted T cell fraction (not recorded which). These receptors all stem from a male donor with ankylosing spondylitis.

This chain joins TRBV7-3 and TRBJ1-1; D gene uncertain. V gave up 6 bases and J gave up 0 bases, with 8 bases separating them. The CDR3 consists of 13 residues. In germline, CDR1 is SGHTA, CDR2 FQGTGA. The chain's CDR3 is CASSFDMNTEAFF. The CDR3 DNA is TGTGCCAGCAGTTTCGACATGAACACTGAAGCTTTCTTT.

The J gene is TRBJ2-3, the V gene TRBV11-2, with D possibly being TRBD1 (6 bases). The CDR3 is made up of 14 amino acids. Germline V gene sequence: CDR1 SGHAT, CDR2 FQNNGV. V lost 5 bases to trimming and J lost 1 base, with 10 bases between them. The CDR3 DNA is TGTGCCAGCAGCCTCTGGACAGGCACAGATACGCAGTATTTT. Translation: CASSLWTGTDTQYF. Looking up the rest from reference TRBV11-2 and TRBJ2-3 gives the full variable domain: EAGVAQSPRYKIIEKRQSVAFWCNPISGHATLYWYQQILGQGPKLLIQFQNNGVVDDSQLPKDRFSAERLKGVDSTLKIQPAKLEDSAVYLCASSLWTGTDTQYFGPGTRLTVL.

The rearrangement joins TRBV11-2 to TRBJ2-2, with D perhaps TRBD1 (6 bases). Looked up from germline, CDR1 is SGHAT and CDR2 is FQNNGV. The CDR3 is made up of 15 amino acids. The V gene lost 5 bases and the J gene lost 5 bases, with 15 bases spanning the gap. Here the CDR3 DNA reads TGTGCCAGCAGCCTTGGGGGACACAAAACCGGGGAGCTGTTTTTT. It encodes CASSLGGHKTGELFF. Full variable domain (outside the CDR3, taken from reference TRBV11-2 and TRBJ2-2): EAGVAQSPRYKIIEKRQSVAFWCNPISGHATLYWYQQILGQGPKLLIQFQNNGVVDDSQLPKDRFSAERLKGVDSTLKIQPAKLEDSAVYLCASSLGGHKTGELFFGEGSRLTVL.

This clonotype showed up just a few times. V usage is TRBV7-3 and J usage is TRBJ2-1; D possibly corresponds to TRBD2 (7 bases). This CDR3 contains 15 residues. Between the trimmed V and J ends, which lost 1 base and 6 bases, there was a span of 13 bases. Germline V gene lookup returns CDR1 SGHTA and CDR2 FQGTGA. The CDR3 sequence: CASSLKGGLSNEQFF. Here the CDR3 DNA reads TGTGCCAGCAGCTTAAAAGGGGGACTAAGCAATGAGCAGTTCTTC.

This clonotype has only a few counts. This sequence joins TRBV5-1 and TRBJ1-1; TRBD1 might be the D (5 bases). The V gene's germline CDR1 is SGHRS and CDR2 YFSETQ. V shed 5 bases and J shed 1 base, with 12 bases lying between them. The CDR3 is 14 amino acids. CDR3 sequence reads: CASRQVLKNTEAFF. CDR3 bases: TGCGCCAGCAGACAGGTTTTGAAGAACACTGAAGCTTTCTTT.

This chain joins TRBV4-1 and TRBJ2-3; 12 nucleotides align to TRBD1. CDR1 and CDR2 from the germline V gene are MGHRA and YSYEKL. CDR3 length: 19 amino acids. The V and J ends lost 0 bases and 1 base, in that order; junction bases with no gene match: 8. The CDR3 DNA sequence: TGCGCCAGCAGCCAAGACAAAGGGACAGGGGGCCGAGGCACAGATACGCAGTATTTT. This translates into CASSQDKGTGGRGTDTQYF.